Each of the 28 T cell receptor beta chains below was sequenced from the same sample in a study of shared clonotypes between healthy human individuals. TCRdb's table, derived via immunoSEQ multiplex PCR, lists solely in-frame clones and lacks some. This table holds millions of clones, around nine tenths found once. Sequencing used naive CD4+ T cells sorted from blood. The subset: CD45RA+ positively selected. The source is a young man in good health.

The chain joins TRBV25-1 to TRBJ2-7; 9 bases are a match to TRBD2. The CDR3 length is 16 residues. With 6 bases clipped from V and 8 bases from J, the junction kept 17 bases outside the gene matches. The V gene's germline CDR1 is MGHDK and CDR2 SYGVNS. CDR3 in amino acids: CASRETSLAGPTKQYF. The CDR3 DNA is TGTGCCAGCAGAGAAACCTCCCTAGCGGGGCCTACGAAGCAGTACTTC.

This clone was counted between two and nine times. CDR3 coding DNA: TGTGCCAGCAGCTACGACAGGGGTCTGAACACTGAAGCTTTCTTT. Encoded protein: CASSYDRGLNTEAFF. The V gene is TRBV9, the J gene TRBJ1-1, with 8 bases aligning to TRBD1. V gave up 4 bases and J gave up 0 bases; unmatched junction bases: 5. The CDR3 spans 15 residues. Germline V lookup: CDR1 SGDLS, CDR2 YYNGEE.

The chain uses TRBV6-5 and TRBJ1-2; weak D call: TRBD1 (5 bases). The CDR3 is made up of 12 amino acids. In germline, CDR1 is MNHEY, CDR2 SVGAGI. V lost 5 bases, J lost 8 bases, and 12 bases lay in between. The CDR3 DNA is TGTGCCAGCAGTGGGGGGACGAACGGCTACACCTTC. Translating gives CASSGGTNGYTF.

As to this clone: Different DNA sequences within this sample yield the same CDR3. The chain carries TRBV19 and TRBJ1-1; D not certain. V was pared by 4 bases and J by 0 bases, with 3 bases between. Germline CDR1 and CDR2: LNHDA and SQIVND (reference sequence). This CDR3 is built from 12 residues. CDR3: CASSTVNTEAFF. The CDR3 nucleotides are TGTGCCAGTAGTACGGTGAACACTGAAGCTTTCTTT.

This chain uses TRBV5-4 with TRBJ2-5, with a weak D call TRBD2 (6 bases). Germline V lookup: CDR1 SGHNT, CDR2 YYREEE (reference sequence). The ends were cut back, 5 bases at V and 2 bases at J, with 7 bases in the middle. The CDR3 spans 12 residues. The CDR3 bases are TGTGCCAGCAGAGGGACTCAAGAGACCCAGTACTTC. The encoded protein is CASRGTQETQYF. Full variable domain (rest looked up from reference TRBV5-4 and TRBJ2-5): ETGVTQSPTHLIKTRGQQVTLRCSSQSGHNTVSWYQQALGQGPQFIFQYYREEENGRGNFPPRFSGLQFPNYSSELNVNALELDDSALYLCASRGTQETQYFGPGTRLLVL.

The chain has TRBV6-6 and TRBJ1-2; unclear D gene. V lost 8 bases and J 2 bases, leaving 12 bases between the germline ends. Germline values: CDR1 MNHNY, CDR2 SVGAGI (reference sequence). The CDR3 extends over 13 amino acids. DNA of the CDR3: TGTGCCAGCGGGCCCGCGGCAAACTATGGCTACACCTTC. Translating it yields CASGPAANYGYTF.

This CDR3 reads CASAWFQETQYF. Written as DNA, the CDR3 is TGCGCCAGCGCCTGGTTCCAAGAGACCCAGTACTTC. The chain recombines TRBV10-1 with TRBJ2-5; unclear D gene. The germline V and J ends were trimmed by 8 bases and 1 base, with 8 bases remaining between them. The CDR3 length is 12 residues. Germline V gene sequence: CDR1 WNHNN, CDR2 SYGVQD (reference sequence).

V and J are TRBV10-2 and TRBJ2-1, with 7 bases that match TRBD1. The J segment lost 8 bases and the V segment lost 3 bases, leaving 10 bases of the junction unmatched. The CDR3 covers 15 residues. Germline loops: CDR1 WSHSY, CDR2 SAAADI. In nucleotides, the CDR3 is TGCGCCAGCAGTGACTCCGACAGGGTTGGCCATGAGCAGTTCTTC. Protein: CASSDSDRVGHEQFF.

The genes are TRBV10-3 and TRBJ2-7, with TRBD1 as a possible D gene (5 bases). CDR1 and CDR2 from the germline V gene are ENHRY and SYGVKD. The CDR3 extends over 14 amino acids. Trimming shortened V by 7 bases and J by 3 bases, and 16 bases separated the two germline ends. The CDR3 loop is CAIKSGAVDYEQYF. DNA for the CDR3: TGTGCCATCAAAAGTGGGGCGGTAGACTACGAGCAGTACTTC.

The chain carries TRBV6-1 and TRBJ2-5, with D possibly being TRBD2 (5 bases). The CDR3 extends over 15 amino acids. Germline V gene lookup returns CDR1 MNHNS and CDR2 SASEGT. Trimming shortened V by 0 bases and J by 7 bases, and 15 bases separated the two germline ends. CDR3 region: CASSEATGVAGTQYF. The CDR3 nucleotides read TGTGCCAGCAGTGAAGCGACCGGGGTTGCCGGGACCCAGTACTTC.

The rearrangement joins TRBV5-1 to TRBJ2-7, with 9 nucleotides matching TRBD2. Germline V gene data show CDR1 as SGHRS and CDR2 as YFSETQ. Trimming at V came to 3 bases and at J to 1 base, leaving 5 bases not matched to a gene. The CDR3 consists of 15 residues. The CDR3: CASSSIAGASYEQYF. The CDR3 region has the DNA TGCGCCAGCAGCTCAATAGCGGGAGCGTCCTACGAGCAGTACTTC.

In DNA, the CDR3 is TGTGCCAGCAGCTTATCGGGCAAAAAGGACTATGGCTACACCTTC. Residues: CASSLSGKKDYGYTF. The V and J genes are TRBV11-2 and TRBJ1-2; D is uncertain. The V end lost 2 bases, the J end lost 3 bases, and 13 bases lay between the germline ends. CDR3 length: 15 residues. Germline V gene data show CDR1 as SGHAT and CDR2 as FQNNGV.

The chain couples TRBV6-6 to TRBJ1-6; D remains ambiguous. Trimming took 9 bases from V and 0 from J, leaving 12 bases between them. This CDR3 has 15 residues. Germline V gene data show CDR1 as MNHNY and CDR2 as SVGAGI (reference sequence). CDR3 amino acids: CASHGEPSYNSPLHF. The CDR3 nucleotides are TGTGCCAGTCACGGGGAGCCCTCCTATAATTCACCCCTCCACTTT.

V usage is TRBV5-1 and J usage is TRBJ2-5; D may match TRBD1 or TRBD2 (5 bases each). Germline CDR1 reads SGHRS; CDR2 reads YFSETQ. The CDR3 covers 15 residues. V was shortened by 5 bases and J by 1 base, with 15 bases between the two germline ends. The CDR3 DNA reads as TGCGCCAGCAGTAGAGGGGCCGGGGCCCAAGAGACCCAGTACTTC. This encodes CASSRGAGAQETQYF.

The gene calls are TRBV6-6 and TRBJ2-7; 8 bases agree with TRBD2. Germline V CDR1 and CDR2: MNHNY, SVGAGI (reference sequence). The length of the CDR3 is 14 residues. V was clipped by 5 bases and J by 3 bases; unmatched bases: 6. CDR3 bases: TGTGCCAGCAGTGATAGCGGGAACAACTACGAGCAGTACTTC. This translates into CASSDSGNNYEQYF.

The chain has TRBV4-3 and TRBJ2-4, with D maybe TRBD2 (6 bases). In germline, CDR1 is LGHNA, CDR2 YSLEER. V was clipped by 0 bases and J by 4 bases, with 13 bases between them. There are 16 residues in the CDR3. CDR3 bases: TGCGCCAGCAGCCAAGAGACCCTAGCGAGTAAAAACATTCAGTACTTC. Protein sequence: CASSQETLASKNIQYF.

This clone was counted once. The chain joins TRBV21-1 to TRBJ2-2; the table's D call, TRBD1, has no DNA check behind it. TRBV21-1 is classified as a pseudogene. CDR3 size: 17 residues. In DNA, the CDR3 is TGTGCCAGCAGCCGGGTTACCTGGGACAGAAACACCGGGGAGCTGTTTTTT. Translating gives CASSRVTWDRNTGELFF.

The gene calls are TRBV7-2 and TRBJ2-7, with 9 positions matching TRBD2. V dropped 5 bases and J dropped 3; count of bases not matched to a gene: 8. The CDR3 consists of 15 residues. Per germline, CDR1 SGHTA and CDR2 FQGNSA. CDR3 in DNA: TGTGCCAGCAGCGGGATGAATAGCGGGGGCTACGAGCAGTACTTC. It translates to CASSGMNSGGYEQYF.

This chain uses TRBV7-9 with TRBJ1-6; D uncertain. V was pared by 1 base and J by 7 bases, with 11 bases between. CDR3 length equals 15 residues. CDR1 is SEHNR, CDR2 FQNEAQ, per germline (reference sequence). The CDR3 region has the DNA TGTGCCAGCAGCTTAGGAGTGGTCCCCAATTCACCCCTCCACTTT. This sequence encodes CASSLGVVPNSPLHF.

The chain employs TRBV5-5 and TRBJ1-2; 11 nucleotides match TRBD1. The CDR3 runs 16 residues. Germline CDR1 SGHKS, CDR2 YYEKEE (reference sequence). V gave up 5 bases and J gave up 4 bases; unmatched junction bases: 10. The CDR3 sequence: CASRAGTGGSRYGYTF. CDR3 DNA: TGTGCCAGCAGAGCCGGGACAGGGGGTTCTCGCTATGGCTACACCTTC.

In the case of this clone: Other nucleotide sequences from this sample produce the same CDR3. J is TRBJ2-7 and V is TRBV5-6, with 9 bases fitting TRBD1. The CDR3 has 14 residues. Unmatched junction bases numbered 6, after V lost 2 bases and J lost 6 bases. The germline CDR1 and CDR2 sequences are SGHDT and YYEEEE. For the CDR3, the DNA is TGTGCCAGCAGCTTTCGGGACAGGGTTGGCGAGCAGTACTTC. Amino acids: CASSFRDRVGEQYF. Full variable domain (outside the CDR3, taken from reference TRBV5-6 and TRBJ2-7): DAGVTQSPTHLIKTRGQQVTLRCSPKSGHDTVSWYQQALGQGPQFIFQYYEEEERQRGNFPDRFSGHQFPNYSSELNVNALLLGDSALYLCASSFRDRVGEQYFGPGTRLTVT.

This chain connects TRBV6-5 to TRBJ1-2, with a tentative D call TRBD1 (6 bases). The ends were cut back, 0 bases at V and 6 bases at J, with 17 bases in the middle. There are 16 residues in the CDR3. Looked up from germline, CDR1 is MNHEY and CDR2 is SVGAGI. The CDR3 sequence is CASSYSWTVPLNGYTF. CDR3 sequence (DNA): TGTGCCAGCAGTTACTCTTGGACAGTTCCCTTGAATGGCTACACCTTC.

CDR3 region: CASTSGIEGGSYEQYF. The CDR3 DNA reads as TGTGCCAGCACCTCCGGTATTGAGGGGGGGTCCTACGAGCAGTACTTC. The V call is TRBV18, the J call TRBJ2-7, with a tentative D call TRBD2 (7 bases). Per germline, CDR1 KGHSH and CDR2 LQKENI. The CDR3 consists of 16 residues. V gave up 8 bases and J gave up 1 base, with 21 bases separating them. Using reference TRBV18 and TRBJ2-7 for the parts outside the CDR3, the full variable domain is NAGVMQNPRHLVRRRGQEARLRCSPMKGHSHVYWYRQLPEEGLKFMVYLQKENIIDESGMPKERFSAEFPKEGPSILRIQQVVRGDSAAYFCASTSGIEGGSYEQYFGPGTRLTVT.

The V and J genes are TRBV5-1 and TRBJ2-1, with TRBD2 matching over 9 bases. The CDR3 runs 15 residues. V gave up 0 bases and J gave up 10 bases; unmatched junction bases: 8. The germline CDR1 and CDR2 sequences are SGHRS and YFSETQ. In DNA, the CDR3 is TGCGCCAGCAGCTTGGGGGTAGCGGGAGCTCAGGAGCAGTTCTTC. Residues: CASSLGVAGAQEQFF.

The rearrangement uses TRBV28 and TRBJ2-2; tentative D call: TRBD1 (7 bases). With 3 bases removed from V and 5 bases from J, the gap between germline ends came to 19 bases. Germline loops: CDR1 MDHEN, CDR2 SYDVKM. The CDR3 contains 17 residues. This CDR3 reads CASSFYRQGGRTGELFF. CDR3 bases: TGTGCCAGCAGTTTCTATCGGCAGGGGGGTCGAACCGGGGAGCTGTTTTTT.

Remarks on this clone: The sample holds other DNA sequences that translate to the same CDR3. The V call is TRBV7-9, the J call TRBJ2-7; D gene ambiguous. V dropped 4 bases and J dropped 2 bases, with 9 bases sitting between them. The CDR3 covers 13 residues. Germline V gene sequence: CDR1 SEHNR, CDR2 FQNEAQ (reference sequence). The CDR3 loop reads CASSSLGPYEQYF. The DNA for the CDR3 is TGTGCCAGCAGCTCTCTAGGACCCTACGAGCAGTACTTC.

V gene TRBV5-4 combines with J gene TRBJ2-5, with a weak D call TRBD2 (6 bases). Germline CDR1 SGHNT, CDR2 YYREEE (reference sequence). This CDR3 contains 13 residues. The V and J ends lost 4 bases and 3 bases respectively, with 10 bases between them. The CDR3 protein is CASSRDSEETQYF. For the CDR3, the DNA is TGTGCCAGCAGCCGGGACTCAGAAGAGACCCAGTACTTC.

The CDR3 region is CASSQGLGQGSYEQYF. The CDR3 DNA follows: TGCGCCAGCAGCCAAGGATTGGGACAGGGGAGTTACGAGCAGTACTTC. J is TRBJ2-7 and V is TRBV4-3, with 10 bases that match TRBD1. After removal of 1 base from V and 4 bases from J, the junction contained 7 bases not matched to a gene. CDR1 and CDR2 from the germline V gene are LGHNA and YSLEER. The CDR3 spans 16 residues.